The entry below gives a single T cell receptor (beta chain) sequence along with its context. From germline, CDR1 is KGHSH and CDR2 LQKENI. The CDR3 has 13 amino acids. V was cut by 3 bases and J by 4 bases, with 8 bases left in between. These data originate in a study of blood T cell repertoires in COVID-19. Background on the study: Acute and convalescent COVID-19 samples came from the United States, Italy and Spain.

Study processing details: Cell counts per sample came from amplifying reference gene primers. Some clones are missing from TCRdb's copy, which holds only in-frame ones; the method was immunoSEQ multiplex PCR. From that table come the V and J calls and clone size; the DNA was used to work out D and trimming. The data hold about 210,000 clones, with about 83% observed a single time. The chain recombines TRBV18 with TRBJ2-3; a possible D gene is TRBD2 (5 bases). This clonotype was obtained from a man between 45 and 60 years old with active or convalescent COVID-19. The sequenced sample was peripheral blood. The CDR3 spells CASSPDYSDTQYF. CDR3 coding DNA: TGTGCCAGCTCACCCGACTACTCAGATACGCAGTATTTT.